What follows are 22 T cell receptor beta chains derived from one specimen sequenced in a study of OX40 agonist ivuxolimab in advanced cancers. Profiling relied on immunoSEQ multiplex PCR, and the TCRdb table lists in-frame clones only, not all of them. The repertoire has 30,000 to 45,000 clones, around 77% of them found once; the top ten carry approximately 20%. The specimen comprised CD4+ or CD8+ T cells sorted from blood, sampled in a trial of the OX40 agonist ivuxolimab. Receptors originate from an adult with an advanced solid tumor such as melanoma, head and neck, liver or kidney cancer.

This clone ranks as medium-sized. The V gene is TRBV20-1, the J gene TRBJ1-1; D unclear. CDR3 length: 11 amino acids. From germline, CDR1 is DFQATT and CDR2 SNEGSKA (reference sequence). V was shortened by 1 base and J by 4 bases, with 4 bases between the two germline ends. CDR3 residues: CSARVVTEAFF. CDR3 nucleotides: TGCAGTGCTAGAGTGGTCACTGAAGCTTTCTTT.

The gene calls are TRBV19 and TRBJ2-2; 7 nucleotides agree with TRBD2. The germline gives CDR1 LNHDA, CDR2 SQIVND (reference sequence). The V and J ends lost 6 bases and 5 bases, in that order; junction bases with no gene match: 12. The CDR3 covers 16 residues. This CDR3 is CASRLDRDYRTGELFF. DNA for the CDR3: TGTGCCAGTAGGCTAGACCGGGACTACCGAACCGGGGAGCTGTTTTTT.

The J gene is TRBJ2-1, the V gene TRBV5-4, with D hard to call. V was pared by 5 bases and J by 5 bases, with 11 bases between. The CDR3 contains 13 residues. Germline values: CDR1 SGHNT, CDR2 YYREEE (reference sequence). The DNA for the CDR3 is TGTGCCAGCAGGTCAGATACCCACAATGAGCAGTTCTTC. Translated, it gives CASRSDTHNEQFF.

This sequence joins TRBV4-1 and TRBJ1-4; D is perhaps TRBD1 (6 bases). The germline V gene has CDR1 MGHRA and CDR2 YSYEKL. This CDR3 is 15 amino acids long. V lost 4 bases to trimming and J lost 5 bases, with 14 bases between them. CDR3 bases: TGCGCCAGCAGCCTCATCCGGGGGGCAAATGAAAAACTGTTTTTT. Amino acids: CASSLIRGANEKLFF.

V usage is TRBV28 and J usage is TRBJ1-1; D is perhaps TRBD1 (5 bases). The CDR3 length is 11 residues. The germline gives CDR1 MDHEN, CDR2 SYDVKM. Trimming took 5 bases from V and 7 from J, leaving 8 bases between them. The CDR3 DNA is TGTGCCAGCAGTACCGACAGTGAAGCTTTCTTT. It codes for CASSTDSEAFF.

This chain's CDR3 is CATGEVYNEQFF. In DNA form, the CDR3 reads TGCGCGACAGGGGAGGTCTACAATGAGCAGTTCTTC. This chain links TRBV10-2 with TRBJ2-1; 8 nucleotides match TRBD1. Germline lookup yields CDR1 WSHSY and CDR2 SAAADI. This CDR3 comprises 12 residues.

The chain couples TRBV4-1 to TRBJ2-4, with 8 bases matching TRBD2. In germline, CDR1 is MGHRA, CDR2 YSYEKL. The CDR3 runs 16 residues. V lost 1 base and J lost 8; bases outside the gene matches: 10. CDR3 sequence: CASSQVWEGAGDIQYF. CDR3 in DNA: TGCGCCAGCAGCCAAGTTTGGGAGGGAGCGGGGGACATTCAGTACTTC.

V gene TRBV15 combines with J gene TRBJ2-1; TRBD1 is a possible D gene (6 bases). Trimming removed 6 bases at V and 7 bases at J, with 19 bases between. Germline CDR1 and CDR2: LNHNV and YYDKDF (reference sequence). The CDR3 totals 15 residues. CDR3 amino acids: CATSRDRSMVNEQFF. The CDR3 DNA sequence: TGTGCCACCAGTCGCGACAGGTCGATGGTAAATGAGCAGTTCTTC.

The chain combines TRBV7-9 with TRBJ2-5, with 7 nucleotides matching TRBD2. The DNA matches TRBJ2-7 better at its end, which makes the J call doubtful. This CDR3 has 15 amino acids. Germline V gene data show CDR1 as SEHNR and CDR2 as FQNEAQ (reference sequence). The CDR3 reads CASSQQPSGSYEQYF. The CDR3, as DNA: TGTGCCAGCAGCCAGCAACCTAGCGGCTCCTACGAGCAGTACTTC.

V and J are TRBV27 and TRBJ2-5, with 9 bases matching TRBD2. The J segment lost 2 bases and the V segment lost 7 bases, leaving 8 bases of the junction unmatched. Germline CDR1 reads MNHEY; CDR2 reads SMNVEV (reference sequence). The CDR3 has 15 residues. The CDR3 DNA reads TGTGCCAGCAAAAGGTACAGCGGGAGGCAAGAGACCCAGTACTTC. Encoded protein: CASKRYSGRQETQYF.

This chain joins TRBV4-1 and TRBJ2-1, with D uncertain. This CDR3 contains 12 residues. Trimming removed 4 bases from V and 12 bases from J, with 13 bases in between. Germline values: CDR1 MGHRA, CDR2 YSYEKL. The CDR3 loop is CASSRPEVVQFF. In nucleotides, the CDR3 is TGCGCCAGCAGCCGGCCCGAGGTTGTGCAGTTCTTC.

In its sample, this clone was seen a few times. The chain carries TRBV5-5 and TRBJ1-5; no reliable D call. Trimming shortened V by 2 bases and J by 5 bases, and 8 bases separated the two germline ends. Per the germline V gene, CDR1 is SGHKS and CDR2 is YYEKEE (reference sequence). The CDR3 spans 13 residues. The CDR3 protein is CASSLGWDQPQHF. Here the CDR3 DNA reads TGTGCCAGCAGCTTAGGATGGGATCAGCCCCAGCATTTT.

The chain recombines TRBV9 with TRBJ1-1; the D gene is possibly TRBD1 (6 bases). There are 16 residues in the CDR3. Germline assignment: CDR1 SGDLS and CDR2 YYNGEE. Trimming shortened V by 4 bases and J by 1 base, and 17 bases separated the two germline ends. As DNA, the CDR3 is TGTGCCAGCAGCCTCGAGGACAGCAGACCGAACACTGAAGCTTTCTTT. Translated: CASSLEDSRPNTEAFF.

The J gene is TRBJ2-7, the V gene TRBV9; no definite D call. Germline V CDR1 and CDR2: SGDLS, YYNGEE. The V end was cut by 0 bases, the J end by 2 bases, with 12 bases between. CDR3 length: 15 residues. The CDR3 here is CASSVAGSGTYEQYF. In nucleotides, the CDR3 is TGTGCCAGCAGCGTAGCTGGTTCCGGCACCTACGAGCAGTACTTC. Using reference TRBV9 and TRBJ2-7 for the parts outside the CDR3, the full variable domain is DSGVTQTPKHLITATGQRVTLRCSPRSGDLSVYWYQQSLDQGLQFLIQYYNGEERAKGNILERFSAQQFPDLHSELNLSSLELGDSALYFCASSVAGSGTYEQYFGPGTRLTVT.

The rearrangement uses TRBV15 and TRBJ2-1; perhaps TRBD1 as D (6 bases). This CDR3 is built from 16 residues. Germline values: CDR1 LNHNV, CDR2 YYDKDF (reference sequence). V was trimmed by 3 bases and J by 7 bases, leaving 19 bases between them. CDR3 sequence: CATSREGGTIWNEQFF. The CDR3 region has the DNA TGTGCCACCAGCAGGGAAGGGGGTACCATTTGGAATGAGCAGTTCTTC.

The chain links TRBV6-5 to TRBJ2-3, with D possibly matching TRBD1 (5 bases). The CDR3 loop spans 14 amino acids. Trimming removed 0 bases from V and 6 bases from J, with 10 bases in between. Looked up from germline, CDR1 is MNHEY and CDR2 is SVGAGI. The CDR3 loop reads CASSYSAGYDTQYF. The CDR3 bases are TGTGCCAGCAGTTACTCGGCAGGGTATGATACGCAGTATTTT.

The chain joins TRBV27 to TRBJ1-1, with no clear D. From germline, CDR1 is MNHEY and CDR2 SMNVEV (reference sequence). The ends were cut back, 5 bases at V and 0 bases at J, with 7 bases in the middle. The CDR3 is made up of 13 amino acids. In DNA form, the CDR3 reads TGTGCCAGCAGTATCAGTATGAACACTGAAGCTTTCTTT. Its translation is CASSISMNTEAFF.

This sequence joins TRBV28 and TRBJ2-5; TRBD2 aligns across 9 bases. After removal of 5 bases from V and 3 bases from J, the junction contained 7 bases not matched to a gene. This CDR3 has 15 amino acids. Germline V lookup: CDR1 MDHEN, CDR2 SYDVKM. The DNA for the CDR3 is TGTGCCAGCAGTGTAGCGGGGGTAAGCGAAGAGACCCAGTACTTC. Translating gives CASSVAGVSEETQYF.

This chain uses TRBV13 with TRBJ2-7; the match to TRBD1 covers 9 bases. This CDR3 is built from 14 residues. The germline V gene encodes CDR1 PRHDT and CDR2 FYEKMQ (reference sequence). After removal of 5 bases from V and 4 bases from J, the junction contained 6 bases not matched to a gene. The CDR3 nucleotides read TGTGCCAGCAGCGCCGGGACAGGGACATACGAGCAGTACTTC. This gives the protein CASSAGTGTYEQYF. Full variable domain (outside the CDR3, taken from reference TRBV13 and TRBJ2-7): AAGVIQSPRHLIKEKRETATLKCYPIPRHDTVYWYQQGPGQDPQFLISFYEKMQSDKGSIPDRFSAQQFSDYHSELNMSSLELGDSALYFCASSAGTGTYEQYFGPGTRLTVT.

The genes are TRBV14 and TRBJ2-7; no clear D. The germline V gene encodes CDR1 SGHDN and CDR2 FVKESK. The V end was cut by 3 bases, the J end by 6 bases, with 9 bases between. The CDR3 covers 12 residues. This CDR3 reads CASSQNRGEQYF. In DNA, the CDR3 is TGTGCCAGCAGCCAGAATCGTGGCGAGCAGTACTTC.

This rearrangement joins TRBV29-1 to TRBJ2-1; 10 bases match TRBD2. Germline V gene lookup returns CDR1 SQVTM and CDR2 ANQGSEA. The V and J ends lost 3 bases and 6 bases, in that order; junction bases with no gene match: 8. CDR3 length: 15 amino acids. CDR3 coding DNA: TGCAGCGTTGAGGCTAGCGGGAGTCCTTTCAATGAGCAGTTCTTC. Amino acids: CSVEASGSPFNEQFF.

The rearrangement joins TRBV18 to TRBJ2-7; D possibly corresponds to TRBD1 (7 bases). V lost 2 bases and J lost 0, with 26 bases in between. Germline V CDR1 and CDR2: KGHSH, LQKENI. The length of the CDR3 is 20 residues. CDR3 loop: CASSPDFLSGRGDGSYEQYF. CDR3 nucleotides: TGTGCCAGCTCACCAGATTTCTTAAGCGGCAGGGGGGATGGCTCCTACGAGCAGTACTTC.